These 3 T cell receptor beta chains originate from one sample sequenced in a study of blood T cell repertoires in COVID-19. Method: immunoSEQ multiplex PCR; TCRdb's copy keeps in-frame clones and lacks some. This sample has tens of thousands of clones, with roughly three quarters found just once. Sequenced material: peripheral blood. These TCRs come from a man aged 70-80 years with acute or convalescent COVID-19.

The V gene is TRBV11-2, the J gene TRBJ1-1; D is uncertain. Deletions cut 5 bases from V and 11 bases from J, with 12 bases between. CDR1 is SGHAT, CDR2 FQNNGV, per germline. This CDR3 comprises 11 residues. The chain's CDR3 is CASSLPGRAFF. DNA for the CDR3: TGTGCCAGCAGCCTCCCGGGGAGGGCTTTCTTT.

V and J are TRBV7-9 and TRBJ1-2; D is perhaps TRBD1 (5 bases). Germline loops: CDR1 SEHNR, CDR2 FQNEAQ (reference sequence). This CDR3 is built from 13 residues. Trimming stripped 2 bases from V and 9 bases from J, with 13 bases between. The CDR3 loop reads CASSLNRAGRYTF. The CDR3 coding sequence is TGTGCCAGCAGCTTAAACCGGGCAGGGCGCTACACCTTC.

This clone came up a few times. This rearrangement joins TRBV7-2 to TRBJ2-2; weak D call: TRBD2 (5 bases). V was pared by 5 bases and J by 2 bases, with 12 bases between. This CDR3 is built from 15 residues. Germline V gives CDR1 SGHTA, CDR2 FQGNSA. CDR3 sequence reads: CASSRSGLNTGELFF. The CDR3 nucleotides are TGTGCCAGCAGCCGGAGCGGATTAAACACCGGGGAGCTGTTTTTT.